The TCR beta chain under discussion was sequenced for a study of neurological immune-mediated disorders. Findings and caveats of the study: Multiple sclerosis was found to have the least TCR clonal expansion, below healthy controls, and HTLV-1-associated myelopathy the most.

The cDNA was produced through 5'RACE with 10-nucleotide random UMIs. Over 180 million TCR-beta sequences from 15-18 subjects came from every sequencing run. In TCRdb, the 5' RACE reads were re-called with MiXCR into one record per CDR3 protein. In the table there are 70,000 to 95,000 distinct CDR3 sequences, 13% to 15% of which are singletons. CDR1 and CDR2 from the germline V gene are SGHRS and YFSETQ. This CDR3 spans 15 amino acids. J gave up 5 bases and V 0 bases, and 7 bases lay outside the gene matches. The study drew its healthy controls from blood bank volunteers in Maryland, USA. This clonotype was seen many times. Its matching antigen is unknown.

The sequenced sample consisted of PBMCs. The clonotype was recovered from a woman between 50 and 59 years old in good health. The chain combines TRBV5-1 with TRBJ1-2; TRBD1 matches at 7 bases. CDR3 in amino acids: CASSLGSTGSYGYTF. In DNA form, the CDR3 reads TGCGCCAGCAGCTTGGGTTCGACAGGGTCATATGGCTACACCTTC.